At least ten counts were recorded for the clone carrying this T cell receptor (beta chain). Its antigen is unidentified. The CDR3 runs 13 residues. The V end was cut by 3 bases, the J end by 9 bases, with 12 bases between. Looked up from germline, CDR1 is LGHDT and CDR2 is YNNKEL (reference sequence). This sample was taken from a study of T cells in Graves' hyperthyroidism and ophthalmopathy. Overall study findings and caveats: The model foresaw ophthalmopathy a median roughly 6 months prior to onset.

The source material, RNA transcripts, was used to amplify TCR beta CDR3 regions. An initial round of RT-PCR targeting the TCR CDR3 relied on the HTBI primer set. TCRdb re-derived calls from the multiplex PCR reads in MiXCR, one entry per CDR3 protein. This sample carries some 460,000 distinct CDR3 sequences, around 16% of them seen once, and the ten largest clones take around 7%. 8.5 to 10 ml of fresh peripheral blood supplied the PBMCs. The sequenced sample was blood. The chain links TRBV3-1 to TRBJ2-1; tentative D call: TRBD1 (5 bases). This TCR came from a woman under 30 with Graves' hyperthyroidism. CDR3 sequence: CASSHQGISEQFF. The CDR3 region has the DNA TGTGCCAGCAGCCACCAGGGAATAAGTGAGCAGTTCTTC.